These T cell receptor beta chains were read from a single sample in a study of blood T cells in healthy people across ages. TCRdb reanalysed the 5' RACE reads using MiXCR and keeps one entry per CDR3 protein. Here the sample spans fewer than 2 million distinct CDR3 sequences, more than 35% being singletons. Sequenced material: blood. These receptors originate from a human donor in good health. CDR3s include the opening cysteine and the closing phenylalanine or tryptophan. The order of the fields is J gene, clone size, CDR3 length, D gene, V gene, CDR3 DNA, CDR3 protein. A D gene is named only where the DNA matches it firmly. Clone size is stated in some rows and not others, as once, few, many or a class when expanded.

j_call: TRBJ2-5; clone_size: NA; cdr3_length: 16; d_call: TRBD2; v_call: TRBV5-4; cdr3_nt: TGTGCCAGCAGCTCCGGAAGCCCGGGAGGCCCAGAGACCCAGTACTTC; cdr3_aa: CASSSGSPGGPETQYF
j_call: TRBJ2-7; clone_size: NA; cdr3_length: 14; d_call: NA; v_call: TRBV4-2; cdr3_nt: TGTGCCAGCAGCCCCCGTAGGGGAGTCAACGAGCAGTACTTC; cdr3_aa: CASSPRRGVNEQYF
j_call: TRBJ1-2; clone_size: few; cdr3_length: 17; d_call: NA; v_call: TRBV7-9; cdr3_nt: TGTGCCAGCAGCTTAGTGTCGGAGGCCCCGGCTAACTATGGCTACACCTTC; cdr3_aa: CASSLVSEAPANYGYTF
j_call: TRBJ2-5; clone_size: NA; cdr3_length: 13; d_call: NA; v_call: TRBV2; cdr3_nt: TGTGCCGGTAACCGGGAGAAGAGAGAGACCCAGTACTTC; cdr3_aa: CAGNREKRETQYF
j_call: TRBJ2-5; clone_size: NA; cdr3_length: 15; d_call: NA; v_call: TRBV3-1; cdr3_nt: TGTGCCAGCAGCCAAGTTTTGACCTCCCAAGAGACCCAGTACTTC; cdr3_aa: CASSQVLTSQETQYF
j_call: TRBJ2-7; clone_size: NA; cdr3_length: 16; d_call: TRBD2; v_call: TRBV6-2/TRBV6-3; cdr3_nt: TGTGCCAGCAGCTCGAGTGTAGCGGGGAGCTCCTACGAGCAGTACTTC; cdr3_aa: CASSSSVAGSSYEQYF
j_call: TRBJ2-3; clone_size: few; cdr3_length: 15; d_call: TRBD2; v_call: TRBV7-9; cdr3_nt: TGTGCCAGCAGCCCACTACTAGCGCAGGGAGATACGCAGTATTTT; cdr3_aa: CASSPLLAQGDTQYF
j_call: TRBJ2-5; clone_size: few; cdr3_length: 16; d_call: TRBD2; v_call: TRBV6-6; cdr3_nt: TGTGCCAGCAGTCCACTTAGCGGGGGGGCTGGAGAGACCCAGTACTTC; cdr3_aa: CASSPLSGGAGETQYF
j_call: TRBJ1-5; clone_size: few; cdr3_length: 19; d_call: TRBD1; v_call: TRBV4-1; cdr3_nt: TGCGCCAGCAGCCAAGGATTGTTGGCAGGGGGCATAAGCAATCAGCCCCAGCATTTT; cdr3_aa: CASSQGLLAGGISNQPQHF
j_call: TRBJ2-7; clone_size: NA; cdr3_length: 16; d_call: NA; v_call: TRBV6-1; cdr3_nt: TGTGCCAGCAGTGCCCCAACGCGGCGAGAGGTTTACGAGCAGTACTTC; cdr3_aa: CASSAPTRREVYEQYF
j_call: TRBJ2-5; clone_size: NA; cdr3_length: 15; d_call: NA; v_call: TRBV7-9; cdr3_nt: TGTGCCAGCAGCTTAATAAGGGCCCCTCAAGAGACCCAGTACTTC; cdr3_aa: CASSLIRAPQETQYF
j_call: TRBJ2-1; clone_size: NA; cdr3_length: 19; d_call: NA; v_call: TRBV7-3; cdr3_nt: TGTGCCAGCAGCTCAAGGCCCTCTCTCTCCGGGGGCCCCTACAATGAGCAGTTCTTC; cdr3_aa: CASSSRPSLSGGPYNEQFF
j_call: TRBJ2-1; clone_size: few; cdr3_length: 11; d_call: NA; v_call: TRBV20-1; cdr3_nt: TGCAGTGCTAGTCTGACTCTCGAGCAGTTCTTC; cdr3_aa: CSASLTLEQFF
j_call: TRBJ2-3; clone_size: NA; cdr3_length: 15; d_call: TRBD1; v_call: TRBV10-3; cdr3_nt: TGTGCCATCACAGACGGCAGGGGGTTAACAGATACGCAGTATTTT; cdr3_aa: CAITDGRGLTDTQYF
j_call: TRBJ1-1; clone_size: few; cdr3_length: 13; d_call: TRBD1; v_call: TRBV12-3/TRBV12-4; cdr3_nt: TGTGCCAGCAGTTCCTCCAGGGGGCTCGGGGCTTTCTTT; cdr3_aa: CASSSSRGLGAFF
j_call: TRBJ1-1; clone_size: NA; cdr3_length: 12; d_call: NA; v_call: TRBV12-5; cdr3_nt: TGTGCTAGTGGTTTAACGAACACTGAAGCTTTCTTT; cdr3_aa: CASGLTNTEAFF
j_call: TRBJ2-3; clone_size: NA; cdr3_length: 13; d_call: NA; v_call: TRBV6-1; cdr3_nt: TGTGCCAGCAAAACCCCCGGCACAGATACGCAGTATTTT; cdr3_aa: CASKTPGTDTQYF
j_call: TRBJ1-3; clone_size: NA; cdr3_length: 13; d_call: NA; v_call: TRBV9; cdr3_nt: TGTGCCAGCAGCGTAGCTGGAGGAAACACCATATATTTT; cdr3_aa: CASSVAGGNTIYF
j_call: TRBJ2-1; clone_size: few; cdr3_length: 15; d_call: NA; v_call: TRBV11-1; cdr3_nt: TGTGCCAGCAGCTTAGGGGGGGCCCCCGGGGATGAGCAGTTCTTC; cdr3_aa: CASSLGGAPGDEQFF
j_call: TRBJ1-5; clone_size: few; cdr3_length: 14; d_call: NA; v_call: TRBV5-1; cdr3_nt: TGCGCCGGCAGCTTGGAAGGGGGCAATCAGCCCCAGCATTTT; cdr3_aa: CAGSLEGGNQPQHF
j_call: TRBJ2-3; clone_size: NA; cdr3_length: 14; d_call: NA; v_call: TRBV6-6; cdr3_nt: TGTGCCAGCAGTTACCCGGACTTCACAGATACGCAGTATTTT; cdr3_aa: CASSYPDFTDTQYF
j_call: TRBJ2-1; clone_size: NA; cdr3_length: 17; d_call: NA; v_call: TRBV5-1; cdr3_nt: TGCGCCAGCAGCTTGAGGGGGAACAAAGGCTCCTACAATGAGCAGTTCTTC; cdr3_aa: CASSLRGNKGSYNEQFF
j_call: TRBJ2-7; clone_size: many; cdr3_length: 14; d_call: TRBD1; v_call: TRBV6-2/TRBV6-3; cdr3_nt: TGTGCCAGCAGTACCTCCGACAGGGACTACGAGCAGTACTTC; cdr3_aa: CASSTSDRDYEQYF
j_call: TRBJ2-1; clone_size: NA; cdr3_length: 14; d_call: NA; v_call: TRBV9; cdr3_nt: TGTGCCAGCAGCGTGGCTAGTTGGTACAATGAGCAGTTCTTC; cdr3_aa: CASSVASWYNEQFF
j_call: TRBJ1-5; clone_size: NA; cdr3_length: 14; d_call: NA; v_call: TRBV6-5; cdr3_nt: TGTGCCAGCAGACGCCTAAGAGGGGGGCAGCCCCAGCATTTT; cdr3_aa: CASRRLRGGQPQHF
j_call: TRBJ2-2; clone_size: NA; cdr3_length: 15; d_call: NA; v_call: TRBV5-1; cdr3_nt: TGCGCCAGCACCCCATTTGGGGGTAACACCGGGGAGCTGTTTTTT; cdr3_aa: CASTPFGGNTGELFF
j_call: TRBJ2-5; clone_size: few; cdr3_length: 14; d_call: NA; v_call: TRBV9; cdr3_nt: TGTGCCAGCAGCGTCTCTAGCGCACAAGAGACCCAGTACTTC; cdr3_aa: CASSVSSAQETQYF
j_call: TRBJ1-2; clone_size: NA; cdr3_length: 16; d_call: TRBD1; v_call: TRBV15; cdr3_nt: TGTGCCACCAGCAGTCGGGGACAGGGCATATGGTATGGCTACACCTTC; cdr3_aa: CATSSRGQGIWYGYTF
j_call: TRBJ1-2; clone_size: NA; cdr3_length: 15; d_call: NA; v_call: TRBV7-9; cdr3_nt: TGTGCCAGCAGCTTACTCAACAGGGAGAACTATGGCTACACCTTC; cdr3_aa: CASSLLNRENYGYTF
j_call: TRBJ1-1; clone_size: few; cdr3_length: 13; d_call: TRBD1; v_call: TRBV6-6; cdr3_nt: TGTGCCAGCAGTGACAGGGTGGACACTGAAGCTTTCTTT; cdr3_aa: CASSDRVDTEAFF
j_call: TRBJ1-2; clone_size: NA; cdr3_length: 14; d_call: TRBD1; v_call: TRBV10-3; cdr3_nt: TGTGCCATCAGTGAAAGACAGGGAACGACAGGCTACACCTTC; cdr3_aa: CAISERQGTTGYTF
j_call: TRBJ1-2; clone_size: few; cdr3_length: 14; d_call: TRBD1; v_call: TRBV12-3/TRBV12-4; cdr3_nt: TGTGCCAGCAGCCCGACAGGGCATTACTATGGCTACACCTTC; cdr3_aa: CASSPTGHYYGYTF
j_call: TRBJ2-3; clone_size: NA; cdr3_length: 11; d_call: NA; v_call: TRBV20-1; cdr3_nt: TGCAGTGCTAAGCGGACAGATACGCAGTATTTT; cdr3_aa: CSAKRTDTQYF
j_call: TRBJ2-7; clone_size: many; cdr3_length: 12; d_call: NA; v_call: TRBV6-1; cdr3_nt: TGTGCCAGCGGGGGCACCTCCTACGAGCAGTACTTC; cdr3_aa: CASGGTSYEQYF
j_call: TRBJ1-2; clone_size: few; cdr3_length: 13; d_call: NA; v_call: TRBV5-5; cdr3_nt: TGTGCCAGCAGCTCATGGGCCAACTATGGCTACACCTTC; cdr3_aa: CASSSWANYGYTF
j_call: TRBJ2-1; clone_size: NA; cdr3_length: 15; d_call: NA; v_call: TRBV2; cdr3_nt: TGTGCCAGCATCCCCCTACGAAGCACCCCGAATGAGCAGTTCTTC; cdr3_aa: CASIPLRSTPNEQFF
j_call: TRBJ1-5; clone_size: few; cdr3_length: 17; d_call: NA; v_call: TRBV7-9; cdr3_nt: TGTGCCAGCAGCTTCACCCCCGGGACTGGTTACACCCAGCCCCAGCATTTT; cdr3_aa: CASSFTPGTGYTQPQHF
j_call: TRBJ2-5; clone_size: few; cdr3_length: 18; d_call: TRBD2; v_call: TRBV7-2; cdr3_nt: TGTGCCAGCAGCTTAAGGGGATCTAGCGGGGGGCCGCGAGAGACCCAGTACTTC; cdr3_aa: CASSLRGSSGGPRETQYF
j_call: TRBJ2-1; clone_size: NA; cdr3_length: 16; d_call: TRBD2; v_call: TRBV20-1; cdr3_nt: TGCAGTGCTAGAGAGAGCGGGGGGCAGTCGTGGAATGAGCAGTTCTTC; cdr3_aa: CSARESGGQSWNEQFF
j_call: TRBJ2-3; clone_size: NA; cdr3_length: 14; d_call: NA; v_call: TRBV5-1; cdr3_nt: TGCGCCAGCAGCCTAGGGCCTTTACCAGATACGCAGTATTTT; cdr3_aa: CASSLGPLPDTQYF
j_call: TRBJ2-7; clone_size: once; cdr3_length: 14; d_call: NA; v_call: TRBV18; cdr3_nt: TGTGCCAGCTCACCAAGGGGGATGACCTACGAGCAGTACTTC; cdr3_aa: CASSPRGMTYEQYF
j_call: TRBJ1-4; clone_size: NA; cdr3_length: 15; d_call: NA; v_call: TRBV12-3/TRBV12-4; cdr3_nt: TGTGCCAGCAGCTTACCCTTCGACGGGGCTGAAAAACTGTTTTTT; cdr3_aa: CASSLPFDGAEKLFF
j_call: TRBJ2-2; clone_size: few; cdr3_length: 12; d_call: NA; v_call: TRBV29-1; cdr3_nt: TGCAGCGTTGAGGTTAACACCGGGGAGCTGTTTTTT; cdr3_aa: CSVEVNTGELFF
j_call: TRBJ2-6; clone_size: NA; cdr3_length: 17; d_call: NA; v_call: TRBV7-2; cdr3_nt: TGTGCCAGCAGCTTCGACAGTACCTACTCTGGGGCCAACGTCCTGACTTTC; cdr3_aa: CASSFDSTYSGANVLTF
j_call: TRBJ2-5; clone_size: once; cdr3_length: 13; d_call: TRBD2; v_call: TRBV7-2; cdr3_nt: TGTGCCAGCAGCCCAGCGGGGAGGCTAGAGCAGTACTTC; cdr3_aa: CASSPAGRLEQYF
j_call: TRBJ2-6; clone_size: few; cdr3_length: 13; d_call: NA; v_call: TRBV7-2; cdr3_nt: TGTGCCAGCAGCTGGCCTGGGGCCAACGTCCTGACTTTC; cdr3_aa: CASSWPGANVLTF
j_call: TRBJ1-6; clone_size: NA; cdr3_length: 14; d_call: NA; v_call: TRBV2; cdr3_nt: TGTGCCAGCAGGGAAACGGGTCTAGATTCACCCCTCCACTTT; cdr3_aa: CASRETGLDSPLHF
j_call: TRBJ2-3; clone_size: NA; cdr3_length: 15; d_call: TRBD2; v_call: TRBV11-3; cdr3_nt: TGTGCCCGCGGGGGGGTGGCGCGGAGCACAGATACGCAGTATTTT; cdr3_aa: CARGGVARSTDTQYF
j_call: TRBJ2-5; clone_size: NA; cdr3_length: 14; d_call: NA; v_call: TRBV15; cdr3_nt: TGTGCCACCAGCAGCCTTTCACAGGGAGAGACCCAGTACTTC; cdr3_aa: CATSSLSQGETQYF
j_call: TRBJ1-5; clone_size: NA; cdr3_length: 14; d_call: NA; v_call: TRBV10-3; cdr3_nt: TGTGCCATCATGGACGGGACAAAGAATCAGCCCCAGCATTTT; cdr3_aa: CAIMDGTKNQPQHF
j_call: TRBJ2-1; clone_size: NA; cdr3_length: 18; d_call: TRBD2; v_call: TRBV4-3; cdr3_nt: TGCGCCAGCAGCCAGGGACTAGCGGGGGGGACACCTGAGGGTGGGCAGTTCTTC; cdr3_aa: CASSQGLAGGTPEGGQFF
j_call: TRBJ2-3; clone_size: NA; cdr3_length: 15; d_call: NA; v_call: TRBV7-9; cdr3_nt: TGTGCCAGCAGCCAACGACAGACTAGCACAGATACGCAGTATTTT; cdr3_aa: CASSQRQTSTDTQYF
j_call: TRBJ2-7; clone_size: NA; cdr3_length: 14; d_call: NA; v_call: TRBV9; cdr3_nt: TGTGCCAGCAGCGGACCAGGAGCCACCTACGAGCAGTACTTC; cdr3_aa: CASSGPGATYEQYF